This TCR beta chain originates from a study of blood T cell repertoires in COVID-19. Sequencing used immunoSEQ multiplex PCR; TCRdb keeps in-frame clones, though not all of them. The data show about 190,000 clones, about 83% seen once. Unmatched junction bases numbered 9, after V lost 1 base and J lost 4 bases. The CDR3 runs to 16 residues. In germline, CDR1 is SGDLS, CDR2 YYNGEE. The sequence was collected from a woman aged 70-85 years with active or convalescent COVID-19. Material: peripheral blood. The V gene is TRBV9, the J gene TRBJ1-2; the match to TRBD1 covers 8 bases. The chain's CDR3 is CASSVNRFGTGYGYTF. CDR3 nucleotide sequence: TGTGCCAGCAGCGTAAATCGGTTCGGGACAGGCTATGGCTACACCTTC.